The 23 T cell receptor beta chains listed next were all sequenced from one sample in a study of blood T cell repertoires in COVID-19. This table comes from immunoSEQ multiplex PCR, and its TCRdb copy is limited to in-frame clones, with some not included. The table includes 150,000 or so clones, 75% to 90% detected once. Specimen: peripheral blood. The receptors were sampled from a woman aged 70-85 years with acute or convalescent COVID-19.

The chain uses TRBV30 and TRBJ2-3; 8 nucleotides align to TRBD2. The length of the CDR3 is 16 residues. CDR1 and CDR2 from the germline V gene are GTSNPN and SVGIG (reference sequence). Unmatched junction bases numbered 9, after V lost 1 base and J lost 3 bases. The CDR3 DNA sequence: TGTGCCTGGAGTGATCTTGCGGGGGGAGGTACAGATACGCAGTATTTT. As protein: CAWSDLAGGGTDTQYF. The full variable domain, with the rest looked up from reference TRBV30 and TRBJ2-3, is SQTIHQWPATLVQPVGSPLSLECTVEGTSNPNLYWYRQAAGRGLQLLFYSVGIGQISSEVPQNLSASRPQDRQFILSSKKLLLSDSGFYLCAWSDLAGGGTDTQYFGPGTRLTVL.

This chain links TRBV9 with TRBJ1-2; no clear D. The length of the CDR3 is 12 residues. V was pared by 4 bases and J by 13 bases, with 17 bases between. Germline values: CDR1 SGDLS, CDR2 YYNGEE. The CDR3 reads CASSPGGSLPTF. The CDR3 DNA follows: TGTGCCAGCAGCCCCGGCGGCAGCCTCCCCACCTTC.

J is TRBJ1-6 and V is TRBV19, with 7 bases fitting TRBD1. This CDR3 region has 16 residues. Germline CDR1 LNHDA, CDR2 SQIVND (reference sequence). Losses at the gene ends were 3 bases for V and 6 bases for J; bases not matched to a gene: 8. The CDR3 region is CASSILQGTGNSPLHF. CDR3 bases: TGTGCCAGTAGTATCCTACAGGGGACGGGTAATTCACCCCTCCACTTT.

V and J are TRBV11-2 and TRBJ2-7; 13 bases agree with TRBD2. The CDR3 totals 15 residues. The trim removed 3 bases at V and 2 bases at J, leaving 1 base unmatched. Germline V lookup: CDR1 SGHAT, CDR2 FQNNGV. The CDR3 region has the DNA TGTGCCAGCAGCTTGGGACTAGCGGGGACCTACGAGCAGTACTTC. Amino acid sequence: CASSLGLAGTYEQYF.

The chain carries TRBV2 and TRBJ2-3; D gene uncertain. The CDR3 totals 12 residues. Trimming removed 5 bases at V and 3 bases at J, with 6 bases between. Looked up from germline, CDR1 is SNHLY and CDR2 is FYNNEI. CDR3 region: CASSQTTDTQYF. CDR3 sequence (DNA): TGTGCCAGCAGTCAAACAACAGATACGCAGTATTTT.

The chain has TRBV5-5 and TRBJ1-1; 10 bases map to TRBD1. Germline CDR1 reads SGHKS; CDR2 reads YYEKEE (reference sequence). With V trimmed by 4 bases and J by 5 bases, 5 bases remained unmatched. CDR3 length: 14 residues. This CDR3 is CASSRGTGVTEAFF. In DNA form, the CDR3 reads TGTGCCAGCAGCCGCGGGACAGGGGTGACTGAAGCTTTCTTT.

As to this clone: The same CDR3 can be traced to other DNA sequences in this sample. This rearrangement joins TRBV24-1 to TRBJ2-1, with a tentative D call TRBD2 (6 bases). The V end lost 4 bases, the J end lost 0 bases, and 6 bases lay between the germline ends. This CDR3 contains 14 residues. In germline, CDR1 is KGHDR, CDR2 SFDVKD. The DNA of the CDR3 is TGTGCCACCAGTGACGGGGGCTCCTACAATGAGCAGTTCTTC. Translating it yields CATSDGGSYNEQFF.

The rearrangement links TRBV30 to TRBJ1-1, with unresolved D. Trimming removed 4 bases from V and 2 bases from J, with 20 bases in between. This CDR3 is built from 16 residues. Germline V gene sequence: CDR1 GTSNPN, CDR2 SVGIG (reference sequence). The CDR3, as DNA: TGTGCCTGGACCACCCGGAGGGTTAGTAGAAACACTGAAGCTTTCTTT. This sequence encodes CAWTTRRVSRNTEAFF.

J is TRBJ1-3 and V is TRBV10-3; unclear D gene. The V end was cut by 6 bases, the J end by 0 bases, with 21 bases between. The germline V gene has CDR1 ENHRY and CDR2 SYGVKD. The CDR3 spans 18 residues. The CDR3 nucleotides read TGTGCCATCAGGGCATCCGGCGATGCTGGGAGCTCTGGAAACACCATATATTTT. Translation: CAIRASGDAGSSGNTIYF.

The genes are TRBV2 and TRBJ2-5; D might be TRBD2 (6 bases). CDR1 is SNHLY and CDR2 is FYNNEI in the germline V gene. V dropped 6 bases and J dropped 5 bases, with 19 bases sitting between them. This CDR3 is 15 amino acids long. DNA of the CDR3: TGTGCCAGCAGAAAAAGGGGCGCGGGGCAGGAGACCCAGTACTTC. This sequence encodes CASRKRGAGQETQYF.

The rearrangement links TRBV6-1 to TRBJ2-6; TRBD1 matches 9 bases. This CDR3 contains 18 residues. Germline V gene lookup returns CDR1 MNHNS and CDR2 SASEGT. The V and J ends lost 3 bases and 4 bases, in that order; junction bases with no gene match: 10. The CDR3 region has the DNA TGTGCCAGCAGTGACGCCGGGACAGGGATCACCGGGGCCAACGTCCTGACTTTC. As protein: CASSDAGTGITGANVLTF.

CDR3: CASSEAQGANIYEQYV. The CDR3 nucleotides read TGTGCCAGCAGTGAAGCCCAGGGGGCGAATATCTACGAGCAGTACGTC. V usage is TRBV2 and J usage is TRBJ2-7, with TRBD1 matching 8 bases. Trimming cost V 0 bases and J 3 bases; bases outside gene matches: 7. CDR1 is SNHLY and CDR2 is FYNNEI in the germline V gene. CDR3 length: 16 amino acids.

The rearrangement joins TRBV3-1 (or the pseudogene TRBV3-2) to TRBJ2-3; TRBD2 matches 9 bases. V lost 2 bases, J lost 0 bases, and 6 bases stayed unmatched. The CDR3 consists of 17 residues. CDR1 and CDR2 from the germline V gene are LGHDT and YNNKEL (reference sequence). CDR3 coding DNA: TGTGCCAGCAGCCAAAGTCCCCTAGCGGGGAGCACAGATACGCAGTATTTT. The encoded protein is CASSQSPLAGSTDTQYF.

The sample holds one count of this clone. The chain joins TRBV7-9 to TRBJ2-7; weak D call: TRBD2 (5 bases). This CDR3 spans 15 amino acids. The germline V and J ends were trimmed by 5 bases and 1 base, with 15 bases remaining between them. CDR1 is SEHNR and CDR2 is FQNEAQ in the germline V gene (reference sequence). CDR3 residues: CASSELGVASYEQYV. CDR3 nucleotide sequence: TGTGCCAGCAGCGAACTCGGGGTTGCTTCCTACGAGCAGTACGTC.

This sequence joins TRBV11-2 and TRBJ2-5; 7 bases are a match to TRBD1. This CDR3 has 15 amino acids. The V gene end was trimmed by 5 bases and the J gene end by 5 bases; junction bases not matched to a gene: 11. Looked up from germline, CDR1 is SGHAT and CDR2 is FQNNGV. As DNA, the CDR3 is TGTGCCAGCAGCCCGGTTATAGGGGGCAGGGAGACCCAGTACTTC. Translating gives CASSPVIGGRETQYF.

The rearrangement uses TRBV19 and TRBJ1-4; possibly TRBD1 for D (5 bases). CDR3 size: 16 residues. V shed 5 bases and J shed 0 bases, with 13 bases lying between them. Germline V gene data show CDR1 as LNHDA and CDR2 as SQIVND (reference sequence). The CDR3 DNA reads as TGTGCCAGTAGTTTAACAGGAACGGCAACTAATGAAAAACTGTTTTTT. This codes for CASSLTGTATNEKLFF. Filled out from reference TRBV19 and TRBJ1-4, the complete variable domain reads DGGITQSPKYLFRKEGQNVTLSCEQNLNHDAMYWYRQDPGQGLRLIYYSQIVNDFQKGDIAEGYSVSREKKESFPLTVTSAQKNPTAFYLCASSLTGTATNEKLFFGSGTQLSVL.

A single count supports this clone. The rearrangement joins TRBV28 to TRBJ1-5; possible D gene TRBD1, 5 bases. V was trimmed by 6 bases and J by 2 bases, leaving 23 bases between them. Germline V gene sequence: CDR1 MDHEN, CDR2 SYDVKM. There are 18 residues in the CDR3. This CDR3 is CASRTNRRKAFGNQPQHF. DNA for the CDR3: TGTGCCAGCAGGACCAACAGGAGAAAAGCTTTCGGCAATCAGCCCCAGCATTTT.

The rearrangement links TRBV12-2 to TRBJ1-6. TRBV12-2 is annotated as a pseudogene. The CDR3 contains 17 residues. The CDR3 DNA reads as TGTGCAAGTCGCCCAAGGGTGGGTATTGGGGGGAACTCACCCCTCCACTTT. Residues: CASRPRVGIGGNSPLHF.

V and J are TRBV11-2 and TRBJ2-1; 9 bases line up with TRBD1. The CDR3 has 15 residues. Trimming took 0 bases from V and 10 from J; bases not matched to a gene: 7. Germline CDR1 SGHAT, CDR2 FQNNGV. Here the CDR3 reads CASSLEQGAWKEQFF. CDR3 in DNA: TGTGCCAGCAGCTTAGAACAGGGGGCCTGGAAAGAGCAGTTCTTC.

Only a few counts were recorded for this clone. The chain carries TRBV19 and TRBJ1-3, with 10 bases lining up with TRBD1. Per the germline V gene, CDR1 is LNHDA and CDR2 is SQIVND (reference sequence). V was pared by 6 bases and J by 2 bases, with 4 bases of the junction left unmatched. This CDR3 contains 15 residues. The CDR3 reads CASRMDRGAGNTIYF. CDR3 sequence (DNA): TGTGCCAGTAGGATGGACAGGGGGGCTGGAAACACCATATATTTT. Together with reference TRBV19 and TRBJ1-3, the CDR3 gives the full variable domain: DGGITQSPKYLFRKEGQNVTLSCEQNLNHDAMYWYRQDPGQGLRLIYYSQIVNDFQKGDIAEGYSVSREKKESFPLTVTSAQKNPTAFYLCASRMDRGAGNTIYFGEGSWLTVV.

V and J are TRBV10-3 and TRBJ1-1; possibly TRBD1 for D (6 bases). The CDR3 consists of 15 residues. Germline loops: CDR1 ENHRY, CDR2 SYGVKD. The germline V and J ends were trimmed by 4 bases and 0 bases, with 12 bases remaining between them. The CDR3 nucleotides are TGTGCCATCAGTGGAAAGGGGGGGGTGAACACTGAAGCTTTCTTT. This translates into CAISGKGGVNTEAFF.

The chain joins TRBV9 to TRBJ1-1; D is possibly TRBD1 (5 bases). V was pared by 4 bases and J by 4 bases, with 14 bases between. The germline gives CDR1 SGDLS, CDR2 YYNGEE. CDR3 length equals 14 residues. The CDR3 loop reads CASSPGGGGTEAFF. Written as DNA, the CDR3 is TGTGCCAGCAGCCCCGGCGGGGGGGGCACTGAAGCTTTCTTT. The full variable domain, rest sourced from reference TRBV9 and TRBJ1-1, is DSGVTQTPKHLITATGQRVTLRCSPRSGDLSVYWYQQSLDQGLQFLIQYYNGEERAKGNILERFSAQQFPDLHSELNLSSLELGDSALYFCASSPGGGGTEAFFGQGTRLTVV.

The rearrangement links TRBV19 to TRBJ1-1, with D uncertain. Germline values: CDR1 LNHDA, CDR2 SQIVND (reference sequence). V lost 2 bases and J lost 5, with 12 bases in between. This CDR3 spans 14 amino acids. The CDR3 sequence: CASSILAEGTEAFF. CDR3 nucleotides: TGTGCCAGTAGTATACTGGCGGAGGGAACTGAAGCTTTCTTT.